This T cell receptor (beta chain) was recovered during a study of T cell responses to AZD1222 COVID-19 vaccine (dated by TCRdb to about 2021). For context, the study as a whole: AZD1222 recipients given second doses at about 4 weeks or at about 12 weeks were pooled, since spike-specific TCR depth and breadth were not found to differ between the two schedules. A total of 230 to 250 trial participants underwent TCR sequencing, of whom 207 received two doses of AZD1222 and about 25 received two doses of the MenACWY control vaccine. Trial participants were enrolled by age into subgroups of 18-55, 56-69 and 70-plus years, and roughly 150, 30 and 60 TCR-sequenced participants, respectively, were included in these subgroups. Overall results and qualifications from the work: Vaccine-associated CD4 TCRs spanned the whole spike protein, with dominant responses in regions 160-218 and 743-854. Only 5 to 7 AZD1222 recipients were SARS-CoV-2 seropositive at baseline, limiting conclusions about previously exposed vaccinees. In the small 56-69-year group, the increase in depth fell short of significance, most likely because of low power. Most participants were white British and females outnumbered males, and the authors suggested that clonal diversity may have been underestimated. Because no samples from the day 14 peak response were available, repertoires could be characterized only after the peak T cell response. Spike-specific TCR breadth and depth rose significantly after two AZD1222 doses compared with day 0 and with MenACWY recipients. Reportedly, close to half of the unique spike-specific TCRs recognized epitopes lying outside the regions that are mutated in the B.1.351 and B.1.1.7 variants.

The CDR3 regions of human TCRbeta chains were analyzed by immunosequencing. The study's own analysis went as follows. Repertoire TCRs were matched against a reference library of SARS-CoV-2-specific TCRs generated with the MIRA antigen-specificity platform. Breadth meant the fraction of unique TCRs that were SARS-CoV-2-associated, whereas depth meant the fraction of total T cells that were SARS-CoV-2-associated. Using the MIRA data, each spike-specific TCR was mapped to the spike region that the TCR reacts to and placed in a CD4 or CD8 class. Log10-transformed breadth and depth values were compared by one-way ANOVA with Sidak's multiple comparisons tests. TCRdb limited this immuneACCESS table to in-frame rearrangements with V and J called. A share of clones is missing; checked studies link under half to unresolved V genes, and the rest is unexplained. D and trimming were read from the DNA, whereas the V and J calls and clone size are those reported in that table. The sample has 180,000 or so clones on record, around nine tenths of them singletons. 1.5% to 2% of the sample belongs to the ten largest clones.

What the time point label conveys for this sample: baseline before first vaccination. Samples from vaccinated people were obtained from the UK trials COV001 and COV002, which included a single-blind randomized controlled phase 2/3 trial of AZD1222 (ChAdOx1 nCoV-19) in healthy adults. For TCRbeta chain sequencing, PBMC samples were collected from trial participants at day 0 and at day 28 after the second dose. The trim is 0 bases for V and 3 bases for J, with a gap of 10 bases between the germline ends. From the cysteine up to the phenylalanine, the CDR3 has a length of 14 residues. Only the CDR3 part of the read is kept: 42 bases, read in frame from the first base. The germline V gene (reference sequence) specifies SGHKS as CDR1 and YYEKEE as CDR2. This clone was seen only a few times. What this receptor recognizes is not known. The sample holds no much larger clone one base away, and base qualities are not on file.

The chain is assembled from TRBV5-5 and TRBJ2-7, with TRBD2 tentatively as D gene (5 bases match). The sequence derives from an adult in good health. The starting material was peripheral blood, obtained on day 0 of AZD1222 vaccination. The CDR3 protein: CASSLERFSYEQYF. The DNA sequence reads TGTGCCAGCAGCTTGGAGCGGTTTAGCTACGAGCAGTACTTC.